One T cell receptor beta chain is described in this entry. No antigen is known for it. Nothing much larger sits one base from this clone, and base qualities are not available. The library was generated by PCR. DNA from cultured CD4+ T cells was subjected to TCR sequencing with the Oncomine TCR Beta short-read assay at the Johns Hopkins FTIC core. The QIAamp micro DNA kit was used to extract genomic DNA from the cultured CD4+ T cells. The Oncomine TCR Beta libraries from cultured CD4+ T cells were pooled using unique dual indexes and then sequenced on an Illumina iSeq 100. The original pipeline was this. Non-productive sequences were removed, and CDR3s that did not start with C, did not end with F or W, or were shorter than 7 amino acids were discarded. Antigen-specific clonotypes were identified with the MANAFEST web application by comparing peptide-stimulated wells with reference and other culture wells. Positive clones required FDR below 0.05, an odds ratio above 5, and productive frequency above 0.1% in at least two of three replicate wells. A clonotype was classed as cross-reactive if the clonotype showed significant expansion both in SARS-CoV-2 spike wells and in at least one common cold coronavirus spike condition. Similarity between CDR3 sequences was evaluated in R version 3.6.1 using Levenshtein distances (stringdist) and unrooted phylogenetic trees (ape). Through fastp at Q25 and MiXCR, TCRdb rebuilt clones from the public reads, retaining in-frame beta chains. Each entry merges the rows of one CDR3 protein and shows their most common DNA and genes. None of the V and J calls come from the authors' own analysis; TCRdb made them. This sample lists tens of thousands of distinct CDR3 sequences; roughly two fifths were detected once. Just under 30% of the sample goes to the ten largest clones.

According to the germline V gene (reference sequence), CDR1 reads DFQATT and CDR2 reads SNEGSKA. Trimmed from V: 5 bases; trimmed from J: 2 bases; junction bases lacking a gene match: 7. The CDR3 runs 14 residues from the cysteine to the phenylalanine. The retained sequence is limited to the CDR3, 42 bases, with the frame set at the first base. This sample is drawn from a study of vaccination and CD4 T cells after COVID-19 (dated by TCRdb to the early 2020s). Background for the entire study: Convalescent patients had a positive SARS-CoV-2 result on nasal swab PCR, and of these patients, several had mild disease and one had severe disease. In the convalescent cohort there were six males and four females, among whom were two Hispanic individuals, seven Caucasians, two Asians and one multiracial person. A few convalescent patients gave samples both early after vaccination (day 14) and late after vaccination (days 161 to 241). In fewer than 12 COVID-19 convalescent patients and a handful of infection-naive healthy vaccine recipients, researchers compared the spike-specific CD4+ TCR repertoire from before mRNA vaccination with the repertoire from after. Participants got two doses of the Pfizer-BioNTech BNT162b2 vaccine (n=8) or two doses of the Moderna mRNA-1273 vaccine (n=2). Overlapping spike peptide pools from SARS-CoV-2 and from the common cold coronaviruses HCoV-NL63, HCoV-OC43 and HCoV-229E were used as culture stimuli. Post-COVID blood samples were collected from convalescent patients a median of roughly 100 days after diagnosis, with a range of roughly 30 to 161 days. Post-vaccine blood samples were obtained a median of approximately 74 days after the second vaccine dose, with a range of roughly 13 to 250 days. As controls, cultures received a CEFX viral epitope pool (the positive control), an HIV-1 Nef peptide pool (the negative control), or no peptide at all. The full study reports these points: The median count of SARS-CoV-2-reactive clonotypes went up from around 20 after infection to a few dozen after vaccination, although the change was not significant. Only a relatively small number of convalescent patients were included in the study, and early timepoints following natural infection were not analyzed. In convalescent patients, nearly all vaccine-specific clones (304 of 307) were found to be mono-reactive for SARS-CoV-2 spike rather than cross-reactive with common cold coronaviruses. In convalescent patients, a median around 84% of post-vaccine SARS-CoV-2-reactive clones were detected only after vaccination, and vaccine-specific priming was suggested by this finding.

The sample's time point label, decoded: late sampling 161 to 241 days after vaccination in a few convalescent patients. Interpreted using the paper, the treatment or condition label stands for: roughly 10-day PBMC culture with coronavirus spike peptide pools or control peptides (ViraFEST assay). The ViraFEST assay was used in the study, in which antigen-specific T cells were expanded with peptide pools and expanded clonotypes were subsequently identified by TCR sequencing. The convalescent patients' positive SARS-CoV-2 PCR tests were from March to December 2020, which was before the Alpha, Beta and Delta variants emerged in the United States. Each well held more than 1.5 million PBMCs cultured in IMDM containing about 5% human AB serum and approximately 9.6 IU/ml IL-2, with 9 to 10 ug/ml peptide pools added. Half of the culture medium was replaced with fresh IL-2-containing medium on days 3 and 7. Once the cells had been in culture for 9 to 10 days, the EasySep CD4+ T cell isolation kit was used to isolate CD4+ T cells by negative selection. PBMCs were separated from whole blood using Ficoll-Paque Plus gradient centrifugation and then either used fresh or cryopreserved at -140C. In general, triplicate wells were set up for every culture condition.

The TCR comes from a human donor who had recovered from COVID-19. The input for sequencing was CD4+ T cells from blood, cultured in vitro, taken about 7 months after SARS-CoV-2 vaccination. The V and J genes are TRBV20-1 and TRBJ2-3; a stretch of 7 junction bases matches TRBD1. This receptor has the CDR3 CSAADRDPTDTQYF. The DNA sequence is as follows: TGCAGTGCTGCTGACAGGGACCCCACAGATACGCAGTATTTT.